This TCR beta chain was captured by sequencing in a study of T cell changes during pregnancy in multiple sclerosis. This clone has more than one count but fewer than ten. The CDR3 is 21 amino acids. Germline CDR1 reads LNHNV; CDR2 reads YYDKDF (reference sequence). V was pared by 0 bases and J by 8 bases, with 21 bases of the junction left unmatched. Data came from immunoSEQ multiplex PCR; TCRdb stores just in-frame clones and leaves some out. The sample includes around 27,000 clones, 85% to 95% of them seen just once. The source material was CD4+ T cells from peripheral blood mononuclear cells, sampled after pregnancy. The TCR comes from a female donor with multiple sclerosis, enrolled in a pregnancy study. The chain couples TRBV15 to TRBJ2-2; TRBD2 aligns across 10 bases. The CDR3 nucleotides read TGTGCCACCAGCAGAGATCGCCTAGCGGGAGTATTTGCCGAATTACCAGGGGAGCTGTTTTTT. Protein product: CATSRDRLAGVFAELPGELFF.